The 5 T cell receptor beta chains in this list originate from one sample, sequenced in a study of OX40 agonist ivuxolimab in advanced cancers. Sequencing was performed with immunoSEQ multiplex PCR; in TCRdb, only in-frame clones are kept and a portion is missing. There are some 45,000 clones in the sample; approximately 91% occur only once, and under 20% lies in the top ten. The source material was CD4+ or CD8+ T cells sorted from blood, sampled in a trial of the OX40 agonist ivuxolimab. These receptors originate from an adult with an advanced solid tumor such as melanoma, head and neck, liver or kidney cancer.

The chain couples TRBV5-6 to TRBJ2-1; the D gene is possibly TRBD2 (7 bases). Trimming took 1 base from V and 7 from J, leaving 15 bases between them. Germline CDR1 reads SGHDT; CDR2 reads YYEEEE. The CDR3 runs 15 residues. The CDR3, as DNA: TGTGCCAGCAGCTTGATCGGGGGGCGCGAAAATGAGCAGTTCTTC. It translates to CASSLIGGRENEQFF.

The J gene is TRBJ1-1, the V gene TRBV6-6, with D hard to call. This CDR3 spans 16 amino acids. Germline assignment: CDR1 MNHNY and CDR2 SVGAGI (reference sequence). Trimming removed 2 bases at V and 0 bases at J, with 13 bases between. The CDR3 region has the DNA TGTGCCAGCAGTTACGGGCCCGCGGTAATGAACACTGAAGCTTTCTTT. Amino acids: CASSYGPAVMNTEAFF.

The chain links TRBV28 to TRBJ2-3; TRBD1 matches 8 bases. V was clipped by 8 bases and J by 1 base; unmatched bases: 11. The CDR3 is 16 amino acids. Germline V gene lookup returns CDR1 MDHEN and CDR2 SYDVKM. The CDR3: CASGGTGTFGTDTQYF. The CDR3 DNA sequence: TGTGCCAGCGGAGGGACAGGCACCTTCGGCACAGATACGCAGTATTTT. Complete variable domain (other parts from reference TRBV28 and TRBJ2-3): DVKVTQSSRYLVKRTGEKVFLECVQDMDHENMFWYRQDPGLGLRLIYFSYDVKMKEKGDIPEGYSVSREKKERFSLILESASTNQTSMYLCASGGTGTFGTDTQYFGPGTRLTVL.

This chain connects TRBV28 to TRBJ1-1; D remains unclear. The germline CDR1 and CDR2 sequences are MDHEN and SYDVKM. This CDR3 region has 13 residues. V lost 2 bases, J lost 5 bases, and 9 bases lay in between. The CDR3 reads CASSLKGQTEAFF. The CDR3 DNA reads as TGTGCCAGCAGTTTAAAGGGTCAGACTGAAGCTTTCTTT.

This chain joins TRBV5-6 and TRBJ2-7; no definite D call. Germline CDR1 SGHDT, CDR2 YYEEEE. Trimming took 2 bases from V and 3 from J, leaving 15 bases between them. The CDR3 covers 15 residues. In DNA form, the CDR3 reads TGTGCCAGCAGCTTTTCGGCTCACGCTGACTACGAGCAGTACTTC. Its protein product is CASSFSAHADYEQYF.